What follows are 24 T cell receptor beta chains derived from one specimen sequenced in a study of OX40 agonist ivuxolimab in advanced cancers. Repertoires were generated with immunoSEQ multiplex PCR, while TCRdb's copy carries only in-frame clones and drops some. Of over 65,000 clones in the sample, about 88% were seen once. The sequenced sample was CD4+ or CD8+ T cells sorted from blood, obtained in a trial of the OX40 agonist ivuxolimab. These receptors came from an adult with an advanced solid tumor such as melanoma, head and neck, liver or kidney cancer.

The chain recombines TRBV11-3 with TRBJ2-3; D gene uncertain. Germline V gene sequence: CDR1 SGHNT, CDR2 YENEEA. The V end lost 4 bases, the J end lost 6 bases, and 11 bases lay between the germline ends. CDR3 length: 13 amino acids. CDR3 in amino acids: CASSSRRFDTQYF. The CDR3 DNA sequence: TGTGCCAGCAGCTCCCGCCGTTTCGATACGCAGTATTTT.

This sequence joins TRBV28 and TRBJ2-2; D is ambiguous. The CDR3 loop spans 16 amino acids. Between the trimmed V and J ends, which lost 6 bases and 1 base, there was a span of 15 bases. Looked up from germline, CDR1 is MDHEN and CDR2 is SYDVKM. For the CDR3, the DNA is TGTGCCAGCAGCTCGGGTCGAGCAGAGAACACCGGGGAGCTGTTTTTT. It translates to CASSSGRAENTGELFF.

The genes are TRBV9 and TRBJ2-1; D assignment may be TRBD1 or TRBD2 (5 bases each). Germline V gene lookup returns CDR1 SGDLS and CDR2 YYNGEE. With 3 bases removed from V and 10 bases from J, the gap between germline ends came to 14 bases. This CDR3 contains 13 residues. This chain's CDR3 is CASSAQVSAEQFF. In nucleotides, the CDR3 is TGTGCCAGCAGCGCACAGGTTAGCGCCGAGCAGTTCTTC.

This chain joins TRBV6-5 and TRBJ1-2, with 8 bases matching TRBD1. This CDR3 comprises 13 residues. With 4 bases clipped from V and 6 bases from J, the junction kept 4 bases outside the gene matches. Looked up from germline, CDR1 is MNHEY and CDR2 is SVGAGI. The CDR3 reads CASSSTGVHGYTF. The CDR3 coding sequence is TGTGCCAGCAGTTCGACAGGGGTTCATGGCTACACCTTC.

V gene TRBV18 combines with J gene TRBJ1-4; TRBD1 might be the D (6 bases). The CDR3 totals 15 residues. The V gene's germline CDR1 is KGHSH and CDR2 LQKENI. V lost 3 bases, J lost 7 bases, and 15 bases lay in between. The CDR3 is CASSPPGQGFEKLFF. DNA for the CDR3: TGTGCCAGCTCACCTCCAGGGCAGGGGTTTGAAAAACTGTTTTTT. Combining the CDR3 with reference TRBV18 and TRBJ1-4 gives the whole variable domain NAGVMQNPRHLVRRRGQEARLRCSPMKGHSHVYWYRQLPEEGLKFMVYLQKENIIDESGMPKERFSAEFPKEGPSILRIQQVVRGDSAAYFCASSPPGQGFEKLFFGSGTQLSVL.

This chain links TRBV6-5 with TRBJ1-2; D might be TRBD1 (6 bases). Per germline, CDR1 MNHEY and CDR2 SVGAGI. The CDR3 length is 14 residues. Between the trimmed V and J ends, which lost 5 bases and 4 bases, there was a span of 14 bases. CDR3 residues: CASSESGEGYGYTF. CDR3 in DNA: TGTGCCAGCAGTGAATCAGGGGAAGGCTATGGCTACACCTTC.

The chain links TRBV19 to TRBJ2-2; TRBD1 matches 10 bases. Looked up from germline, CDR1 is LNHDA and CDR2 is SQIVND (reference sequence). The CDR3 runs 18 residues. Germline trimming cut 3 bases from V and 3 bases from J; bases unmatched to any gene: 10. The CDR3 spells CASSMFGTGVGYTGELFF. The DNA of the CDR3 is TGTGCCAGTAGTATGTTTGGGACAGGGGTCGGCTACACCGGGGAGCTGTTTTTT. The full variable domain, with the rest looked up from reference TRBV19 and TRBJ2-2, is DGGITQSPKYLFRKEGQNVTLSCEQNLNHDAMYWYRQDPGQGLRLIYYSQIVNDFQKGDIAEGYSVSREKKESFPLTVTSAQKNPTAFYLCASSMFGTGVGYTGELFFGEGSRLTVL.

The chain has TRBV11-3 and TRBJ2-1, with 10 bases lining up with TRBD2. V trimming: 4 bases; J trimming: 6 bases; junction bases outside the gene matches: 9. The CDR3 spans 16 residues. Looked up from germline, CDR1 is SGHNT and CDR2 is YENEEA. This CDR3 is CASSSPLAGVSNEQFF. In DNA form, the CDR3 reads TGTGCCAGCAGCTCGCCCCTAGCGGGGGTGTCCAATGAGCAGTTCTTC.

This clone turned up a few times. The chain links TRBV18 to TRBJ2-5, with D unresolved. Germline V lookup: CDR1 KGHSH, CDR2 LQKENI. The CDR3 consists of 12 residues. V gave up 2 bases and J gave up 2 bases, with 3 bases separating them. The CDR3 loop reads CASSPGQETQYF. Written as DNA, the CDR3 is TGTGCCAGCTCACCAGGTCAAGAGACCCAGTACTTC. Full variable domain (missing parts from reference TRBV18 and TRBJ2-5): NAGVMQNPRHLVRRRGQEARLRCSPMKGHSHVYWYRQLPEEGLKFMVYLQKENIIDESGMPKERFSAEFPKEGPSILRIQQVVRGDSAAYFCASSPGQETQYFGPGTRLLVL.

The V gene is TRBV5-5, the J gene TRBJ2-1, with D maybe TRBD1 (6 bases). Germline V gives CDR1 SGHKS, CDR2 YYEKEE (reference sequence). The V end lost 4 bases, the J end lost 2 bases, and 10 bases lay between the germline ends. The CDR3 has 14 residues. CDR3 sequence: CASSPTGAYNEQFF. CDR3 DNA: TGTGCCAGCAGCCCGACAGGAGCCTACAATGAGCAGTTCTTC.

V and J are TRBV5-4 and TRBJ2-7; 10 nucleotides match TRBD1. V was clipped by 4 bases and J by 2 bases; unmatched bases: 6. The CDR3 is made up of 15 amino acids. CDR1 and CDR2 from the germline V gene are SGHNT and YYREEE (reference sequence). The CDR3 loop is CASSPGTGVPYEQYF. The CDR3 DNA is TGTGCCAGCAGCCCCGGGACAGGGGTGCCCTACGAGCAGTACTTC.

The chain uses TRBV7-2 and TRBJ2-4, with TRBD1 as a possible D gene (6 bases). The CDR3 contains 17 residues. Germline V gene data show CDR1 as SGHTA and CDR2 as FQGNSA. Trimming stripped 3 bases from V and 0 bases from J, with 15 bases between. The CDR3 DNA reads TGTGCCAGCAGCTTTCAATCACAGGGCCTAGCCAAAAACATTCAGTACTTC. Translating it yields CASSFQSQGLAKNIQYF.

This sequence joins TRBV2 and TRBJ1-1, with D perhaps TRBD1 (6 bases). The CDR3 spans 14 residues. Trimming pared 6 bases from V and 4 bases from J, leaving 15 bases between. In germline, CDR1 is SNHLY, CDR2 FYNNEI. CDR3 nucleotides: TGTGCCAGCAGCAAACAGGGTCGGGGCACTGAAGCTTTCTTT. Residues: CASSKQGRGTEAFF.

This chain joins TRBV6-5 and TRBJ1-3; a possible D gene is TRBD1 (5 bases). Per the germline V gene, CDR1 is MNHEY and CDR2 is SVGAGI. The CDR3 contains 14 residues. Trimming took off 5 bases at V and 0 bases at J, with 8 bases between the two ends. This chain's CDR3 is CASSAGTSGNTIYF. The CDR3 DNA reads as TGTGCCAGCAGTGCAGGGACCTCTGGAAACACCATATATTTT.

V usage is TRBV7-9 and J usage is TRBJ2-1; TRBD2 is a possible D gene (5 bases). The CDR3 has 15 amino acids. Trimming stripped 3 bases from V and 7 bases from J, with 16 bases between. Germline CDR1 SEHNR, CDR2 FQNEAQ (reference sequence). The DNA for the CDR3 is TGTGCCAGCAGCTTGACGTGGGAGAGGGATAATGAGCAGTTCTTC. This codes for CASSLTWERDNEQFF.

The V call is TRBV27, the J call TRBJ2-2; D may be TRBD2 (5 bases). This CDR3 spans 14 amino acids. The V and J ends lost 3 bases and 3 bases respectively, with 8 bases between them. Germline V gene data show CDR1 as MNHEY and CDR2 as SMNVEV (reference sequence). CDR3 DNA: TGTGCCAGCAGTTTGGACTTATACACCGGGGAGCTGTTTTTT. Its protein is CASSLDLYTGELFF.

This clone rates as medium-sized. The chain has TRBV4-3 and TRBJ2-4; the D gene could be TRBD1 or TRBD2 (5 bases each). V was clipped by 0 bases and J by 9 bases, with 9 bases between them. CDR3 length equals 13 residues. Germline values: CDR1 LGHNA, CDR2 YSLEER. CDR3 sequence reads: CASSQDRGRIQYF. CDR3 DNA: TGCGCCAGCAGCCAAGATCGGGGCCGCATTCAGTACTTC.

As DNA, the CDR3 is TGTGCCAGCAGCCGCAATCCCTCGAACACTGAAGCTTTCTTT. Amino acids: CASSRNPSNTEAFF. The rearrangement links TRBV5-4 to TRBJ1-1; no firm D call. V was pared by 4 bases and J by 1 base, with 11 bases between. In germline, CDR1 is SGHNT, CDR2 YYREEE (reference sequence). This CDR3 is 14 amino acids long.

This sequence joins TRBV28 and TRBJ2-2; weak D call: TRBD1 (6 bases). V shed 1 base and J shed 6 bases, with 12 bases lying between them. This CDR3 region has 15 residues. Germline loops: CDR1 MDHEN, CDR2 SYDVKM. The chain's CDR3 is CASSLSRGPAGELFF. CDR3 in DNA: TGTGCCAGCAGTTTATCCAGGGGTCCGGCCGGGGAGCTGTTTTTT. Combining the CDR3 with reference TRBV28 and TRBJ2-2 gives the whole variable domain DVKVTQSSRYLVKRTGEKVFLECVQDMDHENMFWYRQDPGLGLRLIYFSYDVKMKEKGDIPEGYSVSREKKERFSLILESASTNQTSMYLCASSLSRGPAGELFFGEGSRLTVL.

This sequence joins TRBV4-2 and TRBJ1-5, with TRBD1 matching 8 bases. The CDR3 is 16 residues long. The V segment lost 5 bases and the J segment 7 bases; nucleotides outside the gene matches: 13. The germline V gene encodes CDR1 LGHNA and CDR2 YNFKEQ. The CDR3 loop reads CASSLALGTGGQPQHF. CDR3 DNA sequence: TGTGCCAGCAGCTTGGCGTTGGGGACAGGCGGCCAGCCCCAGCATTTT.

This clone was seen a few times. The chain has TRBV28 and TRBJ1-5; D not certain. V lost 7 bases and J lost 4, with 8 bases in between. Germline V CDR1 and CDR2: MDHEN, SYDVKM. The CDR3 is made up of 12 amino acids. In DNA, the CDR3 is TGTGCCAGCACCTTGGGGAATCAGCCCCAGCATTTT. This codes for CASTLGNQPQHF.

This rearrangement joins TRBV9 to TRBJ1-4, with 10 bases aligning to TRBD1. Germline CDR1 and CDR2: SGDLS and YYNGEE. Trimming took 4 bases from V and 8 from J; bases not matched to a gene: 8. This CDR3 contains 15 residues. DNA of the CDR3: TGTGCCAGCAGCCCCCGACAGGGGGCGAGCGAAAAACTGTTTTTT. Translation: CASSPRQGASEKLFF. Combining the CDR3 with reference TRBV9 and TRBJ1-4 gives the whole variable domain DSGVTQTPKHLITATGQRVTLRCSPRSGDLSVYWYQQSLDQGLQFLIQYYNGEERAKGNILERFSAQQFPDLHSELNLSSLELGDSALYFCASSPRQGASEKLFFGSGTQLSVL.

The chain employs TRBV11-2 and TRBJ2-1; 7 bases match TRBD2. V shed 1 base, J shed 1 base, and the junction held 7 bases outside the gene matches. This CDR3 region has 17 residues. Germline CDR1 reads SGHAT; CDR2 reads FQNNGV. The CDR3 DNA reads TGTGCCAGCAGCTTAGTCCGGCGGGGAGGGTCCTACAATGAGCAGTTCTTC. Translated: CASSLVRRGGSYNEQFF.

The V gene is TRBV14, the J gene TRBJ2-3; unclear D gene. The CDR3 is 15 amino acids. Deletions cut 3 bases from V and 2 bases from J, with 12 bases between. From germline, CDR1 is SGHDN and CDR2 FVKESK. As DNA, the CDR3 is TGTGCCAGCAGCCAGACGGCGGAAATCACAGATACGCAGTATTTT. This sequence encodes CASSQTAEITDTQYF. The variable domain in full, with the rest retrieved from reference TRBV14 and TRBJ2-3, is EAGVTQFPSHSVIEKGQTVTLRCDPISGHDNLYWYRRVMGKEIKFLLHFVKESKQDESGMPNNRFLAERTGGTYSTLKVQPAELEDSGVYFCASSQTAEITDTQYFGPGTRLTVL.